This TCR beta chain came from a study of graft-versus-host responses after intestinal transplantation. Study at large: Multivisceral, liver-intestinal, or isolated intestinal grafts went to recipients. Recipients uniformly received anti-thymocyte globulin induction, followed by tacrolimus and steroids for around 3 years. General observations from the study: Maximum circulating GvH clone levels tracked with early post-transplant HvG decreases.

Libraries were prepared by immunoSEQ multiplex PCR; TCRdb keeps only in-frame clonotypes and omits some of them. The sample lists approximately 20,000 clones, approximately 92% seen once, with 43% in the top ten. This clone was picked up a small number of times. Its specificity is not known. The sample in question was PBMCs, obtained roughly 39 weeks after intestinal transplant. This sequence was found in a human patient who received an intestinal transplant, so some T cells may come from the graft donor.

CDR3 DNA: TGTGCCTGGAGTGTACCTAATCCAGAGCCGAACACTGAAGCTTTCTTT. Translated, it gives CAWSVPNPEPNTEAFF. The V and J genes are TRBV30 and TRBJ1-1; no firm D call. V was pared by 0 bases and J by 1 base, with 15 bases between. This CDR3 contains 16 residues. Germline V lookup: CDR1 GTSNPN, CDR2 SVGIG (reference sequence).